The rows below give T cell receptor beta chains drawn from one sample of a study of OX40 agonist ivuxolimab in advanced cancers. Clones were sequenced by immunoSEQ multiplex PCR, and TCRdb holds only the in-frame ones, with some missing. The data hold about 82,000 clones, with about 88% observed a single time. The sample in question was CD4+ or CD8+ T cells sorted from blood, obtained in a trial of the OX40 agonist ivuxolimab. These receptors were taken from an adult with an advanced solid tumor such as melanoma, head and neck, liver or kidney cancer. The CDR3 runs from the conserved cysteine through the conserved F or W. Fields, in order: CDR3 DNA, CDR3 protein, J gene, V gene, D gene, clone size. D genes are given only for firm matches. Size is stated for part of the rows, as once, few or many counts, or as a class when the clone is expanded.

cdr3_nt: TGCGCCAGCAGCTTGGGCGGTCCTGGGAACACTGAAGCTTTCTTT; cdr3_aa: CASSLGGPGNTEAFF; j_call: TRBJ1-1; v_call: TRBV5-1; d_call: -; clone_size: -
cdr3_nt: TGCAGTGCCCAAGGATCCTACGAGCAGTACTTC; cdr3_aa: CSAQGSYEQYF; j_call: TRBJ2-7; v_call: TRBV20-1; d_call: -; clone_size: -
cdr3_nt: TGTGCCAGCAGCCAATGGACAGGGGACATCGAGCAGTACTTC; cdr3_aa: CASSQWTGDIEQYF; j_call: TRBJ2-7; v_call: TRBV14; d_call: TRBD1; clone_size: -
cdr3_nt: TGTGCCAGCAGTCCAAGTGGGTTTTCCTACAATGAGCAGTTCTTC; cdr3_aa: CASSPSGFSYNEQFF; j_call: TRBJ2-1; v_call: TRBV6-1; d_call: -; clone_size: -
cdr3_nt: TGTGCCAGCAGTTTGCTAAACAGGGGGCATCGTGACGAGCAGTACTTC; cdr3_aa: CASSLLNRGHRDEQYF; j_call: TRBJ2-7; v_call: TRBV27; d_call: TRBD1; clone_size: -
cdr3_nt: TGTGCCAGCAGCGGGGGACTAGCGGGAAGAGATACGCAGTATTTT; cdr3_aa: CASSGGLAGRDTQYF; j_call: TRBJ2-3; v_call: TRBV9; d_call: TRBD2; clone_size: -
cdr3_nt: TGCGCCAGCAGCCAAGCTGGAGACATACTGTTCTACGAGCAGTACTTC; cdr3_aa: CASSQAGDILFYEQYF; j_call: TRBJ2-7; v_call: TRBV4-1; d_call: -; clone_size: -
cdr3_nt: TGTGCCAGCAGCCCCCGGTTAGCGGGAGGGTTGGCAGATACGCAGTATTTT; cdr3_aa: CASSPRLAGGLADTQYF; j_call: TRBJ2-3; v_call: TRBV5-4; d_call: TRBD2; clone_size: -
cdr3_nt: TGTGCCAGCAGTGAAAAAAGGGACAGGGTCGAGTTC; cdr3_aa: CASSEKRDRVEF; j_call: TRBJ2-7; v_call: TRBV28; d_call: TRBD1; clone_size: -
cdr3_nt: TGTGCCAGCAGCGGAACAGGGTCAGATACGCAGTATTTT; cdr3_aa: CASSGTGSDTQYF; j_call: TRBJ2-3; v_call: TRBV5-4; d_call: -; clone_size: -
cdr3_nt: TGTGCCAGCAGTTACGTGTCTAGCGGGAGCCAAGAGACCCAGTACTTC; cdr3_aa: CASSYVSSGSQETQYF; j_call: TRBJ2-5; v_call: TRBV6-5; d_call: TRBD2; clone_size: -
cdr3_nt: TGCGCCAGCAGCTCCGGGACAGGGGGTGCCTCCTACGAGCAGTACTTC; cdr3_aa: CASSSGTGGASYEQYF; j_call: TRBJ2-7; v_call: TRBV5-1; d_call: TRBD1; clone_size: -
cdr3_nt: TGTGCCAGCAGTTTTAGCGGGGGGGCGGAGACCCAGTACTTC; cdr3_aa: CASSFSGGAETQYF; j_call: TRBJ2-5; v_call: TRBV6-5; d_call: TRBD2; clone_size: -
cdr3_nt: TGTGCCAGCAGTCCCCTGGGGGAAGCAGATACGCAGTATTTT; cdr3_aa: CASSPLGEADTQYF; j_call: TRBJ2-3; v_call: TRBV28; d_call: -; clone_size: -
cdr3_nt: TGTGCCAGCAGCCAGGGGTACTCTGGAAACACCATATATTTT; cdr3_aa: CASSQGYSGNTIYF; j_call: TRBJ1-3; v_call: TRBV6-5; d_call: -; clone_size: once
cdr3_nt: TGTGCCAGTAGCCCACCGGGCCCGAGCTCCTATAATTCACCCCTCCACTTT; cdr3_aa: CASSPPGPSSYNSPLHF; j_call: TRBJ1-6; v_call: TRBV19; d_call: -; clone_size: -
cdr3_nt: TGTGCCAGTACCAACTTCGACAGTCAGCCCCAGCATTTT; cdr3_aa: CASTNFDSQPQHF; j_call: TRBJ1-5; v_call: TRBV19; d_call: -; clone_size: -
cdr3_nt: TGTGCCTGGAGTACCGGAAGGTTGAGGGTGGAGACTGAAGCTTTCTTT; cdr3_aa: CAWSTGRLRVETEAFF; j_call: TRBJ1-1; v_call: TRBV30; d_call: -; clone_size: -
cdr3_nt: TGTGCCAGCAGAGATGGACCGAACTATGGCTACACCTTC; cdr3_aa: CASRDGPNYGYTF; j_call: TRBJ1-2; v_call: TRBV28; d_call: -; clone_size: -
cdr3_nt: TGTGCCAGCAGCAAAAGTCGGGTAGGGGGCTACACCTTC; cdr3_aa: CASSKSRVGGYTF; j_call: TRBJ1-2; v_call: TRBV21-1; d_call: -; clone_size: -
cdr3_nt: TGTGCCAGCTCACTAGGACAGATCTACGAGCAGTACTTC; cdr3_aa: CASSLGQIYEQYF; j_call: TRBJ2-7; v_call: TRBV18; d_call: -; clone_size: -
cdr3_nt: TGTGCCAGCTCGGGTGCAGCGGGGGCCGCTAGCTCCTACGAGCAGTACTTC; cdr3_aa: CASSGAAGAASSYEQYF; j_call: TRBJ2-7; v_call: TRBV18; d_call: TRBD2; clone_size: -
cdr3_nt: TGTGCCAGCAGTAGCCTCCAGGGGGTGGGCGAAGCTTTCTTT; cdr3_aa: CASSSLQGVGEAFF; j_call: TRBJ1-1; v_call: TRBV27; d_call: TRBD1; clone_size: few
cdr3_nt: TGTGCCAGCAGTCCCCTAGGCGGGGGGAAGGCAAACACCATATATTTT; cdr3_aa: CASSPLGGGKANTIYF; j_call: TRBJ1-3; v_call: TRBV27; d_call: -; clone_size: -
cdr3_nt: TGTGCCAGCTCGACGGGACTAGCGGGGGCCGCGGATACGCAGTATTTT; cdr3_aa: CASSTGLAGAADTQYF; j_call: TRBJ2-3; v_call: TRBV18; d_call: TRBD2; clone_size: -
cdr3_nt: TGTGCCACCTCAGATACCGGGACAGGGAGCTCCTACAATGAGCAGTTCTTC; cdr3_aa: CATSDTGTGSSYNEQFF; j_call: TRBJ2-1; v_call: TRBV10-3; d_call: TRBD1; clone_size: -
cdr3_nt: TGCGCCAGCAGCGACACCCCGACAGAACCGAACACCGGGGAGCTGTTTTTT; cdr3_aa: CASSDTPTEPNTGELFF; j_call: TRBJ2-2; v_call: TRBV5-1; d_call: -; clone_size: -